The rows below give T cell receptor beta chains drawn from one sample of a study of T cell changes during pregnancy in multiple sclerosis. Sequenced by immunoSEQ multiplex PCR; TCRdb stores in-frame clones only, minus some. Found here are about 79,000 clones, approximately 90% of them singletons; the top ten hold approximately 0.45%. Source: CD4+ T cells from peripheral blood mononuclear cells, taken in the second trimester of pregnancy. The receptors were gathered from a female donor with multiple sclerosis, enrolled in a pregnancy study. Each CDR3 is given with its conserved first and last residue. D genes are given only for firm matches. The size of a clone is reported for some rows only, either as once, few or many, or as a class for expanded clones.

TGTGCCAGCAGCAAAAACAGGGGTGAGGCTTTCTTT | CASSKNRGEAFF | - | TRBV11-1 | TRBD1 | TRBJ1-1
TGTGCCAGCATCTCGGTCAGGGCGGGGTCCTACGAGCAGTACTTC | CASISVRAGSYEQYF | - | TRBV2 | - | TRBJ2-7
TGTGCCAGCAGTTTTAGGGTTGGGCTAGCGGGCCCCACGAAGAACGAGCAGTACTTC | CASSFRVGLAGPTKNEQYF | - | TRBV28 | TRBD2 | TRBJ2-7
TGTGCCAGCAGTGCCCCCACGACAGGTATCTCACCCCTCCACTTT | CASSAPTTGISPLHF | - | TRBV6-1 | - | TRBJ1-6
TGTGCCAGCAGTTTTGGGGCTAGCGGGGTCACCTACGAGCAGTACTTC | CASSFGASGVTYEQYF | - | TRBV28 | TRBD2 | TRBJ2-7
TGTGCCAGCAGTGTCCTGCAGGGAGGAAATTCACCCCTCCACTTT | CASSVLQGGNSPLHF | once | TRBV2 | - | TRBJ1-6
TGTGCCAGCAGCTTAGGGGGGACTAGCACAGATACGCAGTATTTT | CASSLGGTSTDTQYF | - | TRBV7-2 | - | TRBJ2-3
TGTGCCAGCAGACGGACAGGGGTGAACTCTGGAAACACCATATATTTT | CASRRTGVNSGNTIYF | - | TRBV27 | TRBD1 | TRBJ1-3
TGCAGCGCCCGGAAGGACAGGGACTATGGCTACACCTTC | CSARKDRDYGYTF | - | TRBV29-1 | TRBD1 | TRBJ1-2
TGTGCCAGCAGACCCCTCGACAGGGGGCATCAGCCCCAGCATTTT | CASRPLDRGHQPQHF | - | TRBV6-5 | TRBD1 | TRBJ1-5
TGTGCCAGTAGTATTTTACAGAGCAGGAACACTGAAGCTTTCTTT | CASSILQSRNTEAFF | - | TRBV19 | - | TRBJ1-1
TGTGCCAGTAGTATGGTGGGAGGGCGCAACGAGCAGTACTTC | CASSMVGGRNEQYF | - | TRBV19 | TRBD2 | TRBJ2-7
TGTGCCAGCAGAGCGGCCCTCCGTGGTGGCTACACCTTC | CASRAALRGGYTF | - | TRBV6-5 | - | TRBJ1-2
TGTGCCACCACCTCACAGGGAAAAGGCACCGGGGAGCTGTTTTTT | CATTSQGKGTGELFF | - | TRBV15 | - | TRBJ2-2
TGCGCCAGCAGTCATGCAGGGGTTAGGGCTGGAAACACCATATATTTT | CASSHAGVRAGNTIYF | - | TRBV23-1 | - | TRBJ1-3
TGTGCCAGCAGCTTGGGAGGGAACACTGAAGCTTTCTTT | CASSLGGNTEAFF | - | TRBV11-3 | - | TRBJ1-1
TGTGCCAGCAGCGCCCGGGTAGGGACAGTTCTCGACGAGCAGTACTTC | CASSARVGTVLDEQYF | - | TRBV9 | TRBD1 | TRBJ2-7
TGTGCCAGCAGCTTACTAAGGGGTCGCCGGAATTCACCCCTCCACTTT | CASSLLRGRRNSPLHF | - | TRBV7-6 | - | TRBJ1-6
TGTGCCAGCAGCTCCCTCTCCGACGGGGAAGCTTTCTTT | CASSSLSDGEAFF | - | TRBV11-3 | - | TRBJ1-1